These 6 T cell receptor beta chains came from one sample sequenced in a study of blood T cell repertoires in COVID-19. Using immunoSEQ multiplex PCR, the repertoire was profiled, and TCRdb retains in-frame clones only, with some absent. The top ten clones hold roughly 12% of a sample with 400,000 to 450,000 clones, around 88% of them seen once. Sequenced sample: peripheral blood. All receptors derive from a woman in her 50s with COVID-19, enrolled during active disease.

V gene TRBV6-5 combines with J gene TRBJ2-6; D is possibly TRBD2 (5 bases). Germline CDR1 is MNHEY and CDR2 is SVGAGI. Trimming removed 8 bases at V and 4 bases at J, with 9 bases between. The CDR3 extends over 13 amino acids. CDR3 DNA: TGTGCCAGCGGACTGGCCGGGGCCAACGTCCTGACTTTC. Protein: CASGLAGANVLTF.

This rearrangement joins TRBV7-2 to TRBJ1-2; D might be TRBD1 (5 bases). Germline assignment: CDR1 SGHTA and CDR2 FQGNSA. V lost 5 bases to trimming and J lost 1 base, with 11 bases between them. The CDR3 runs to 14 residues. CDR3: CASSIRQSNYGYTF. In nucleotides, the CDR3 is TGTGCCAGCAGCATTCGACAGAGTAACTATGGCTACACCTTC. Drawing the rest from reference TRBV7-2 and TRBJ1-2, the complete variable domain is GAGVSQSPSNKVTEKGKDVELRCDPISGHTALYWYRQSLGQGLEFLIYFQGNSAPDKSGLPSDRFSAERTGGSVSTLTIQRTQQEDSAVYLCASSIRQSNYGYTFGSGTRLTVV.

V and J are TRBV28 and TRBJ1-2; D may be TRBD1 (5 bases). V dropped 6 bases and J dropped 5 bases, with 16 bases sitting between them. Germline values: CDR1 MDHEN, CDR2 SYDVKM. This CDR3 has 14 amino acids. The CDR3 DNA reads TGTGCCAGCAGCCCCGGGACTCTCTATTATGGCTACACCTTC. Amino acids: CASSPGTLYYGYTF.

The genes are TRBV5-1 and TRBJ2-3, with D possibly matching TRBD1 (5 bases). The V end was cut by 2 bases, the J end by 4 bases, with 11 bases between. The germline gives CDR1 SGHRS, CDR2 YFSETQ. There are 14 residues in the CDR3. The CDR3 region is CASSLQVGADTQYF. The CDR3 DNA sequence: TGCGCCAGCAGCTTACAGGTTGGGGCAGATACGCAGTATTTT.

V gene TRBV11-2 combines with J gene TRBJ2-3; D ambiguous. Trimming left V 4 bases short and J 4 bases short, with 18 bases between. CDR1 SGHAT and CDR2 FQNNGV come from the germline V gene. The CDR3 is 16 amino acids. CDR3 sequence reads: CASSSDPGLTADTQYF. The CDR3, as DNA: TGTGCCAGCAGCTCCGACCCCGGTCTGACTGCAGATACGCAGTATTTT.

The chain joins TRBV28 to TRBJ2-7; the D is unclear. The V end lost 7 bases, the J end lost 0 bases, and 7 bases lay between the germline ends. The CDR3 has 12 amino acids. Germline CDR1 MDHEN, CDR2 SYDVKM. The CDR3 reads CASKTNSYEQYF. The CDR3 coding sequence is TGTGCCAGCAAAACTAACTCCTACGAGCAGTACTTC.